The sequence of this T cell receptor (beta chain) was determined in a study of blood T cells in healthy people across ages. Sample-barcoded 5' priming and a J-beta primer mix drove a second PCR of about 6 to 12 cycles. Each of the cDNA molecules was tagged by a template-switch adaptor with 12 random nucleotides. TCRdb re-called the 5' RACE reads through MiXCR, storing one row per CDR3 protein. The sample includes 550,000 to 750,000 distinct CDR3 sequences, over 20% seen only once; the top ten take approximately 3.6%. The germline CDR1 and CDR2 sequences are SNHLY and FYNNEI. This CDR3 region has 14 residues.

The chain joins TRBV2 to TRBJ2-5, with 15 nucleotides matching TRBD2. The J call is in doubt because the DNA end fits TRBJ2-1 better. Sequenced: blood. The clonotype originates from a man aged 65-85 years in good health. CDR3 sequence: CASSGTSGRAPQFF. For the CDR3, the DNA is TGTGCCAGCAGTGGGACTAGCGGGAGGGCCCCGCAGTTCTTC.